This T cell receptor beta chain was sequenced for a study of monozygotic twins with inflammatory bowel disease. The CDR3 length is 13 residues. Germline CDR1 MNHNY, CDR2 SVGAGI (reference sequence). The authors made each sample's cDNA in eight separate reactions. Reprocessing the 5' RACE reads, TCRdb reports a single entry for every CDR3 protein and omits DNA. The sample's table shows under 150,000 distinct CDR3 sequences. In the case of this clonotype: No antigen is known for it.

Study results and limitations: Repertoire similarity matched across concordant and discordant twins, perhaps owing to limited power. Healthy co-twins showed greater TCRbeta diversity (inverse Simpson) than IBD patients.

Sequencing was performed on blood. The chain carries TRBV6-6 and TRBJ1-1. This sequence was found in a human donor with ulcerative colitis or Crohn's disease, or a healthy co-twin of an affected twin (not recorded which). This chain's CDR3 is CASSYSIETEAFF.